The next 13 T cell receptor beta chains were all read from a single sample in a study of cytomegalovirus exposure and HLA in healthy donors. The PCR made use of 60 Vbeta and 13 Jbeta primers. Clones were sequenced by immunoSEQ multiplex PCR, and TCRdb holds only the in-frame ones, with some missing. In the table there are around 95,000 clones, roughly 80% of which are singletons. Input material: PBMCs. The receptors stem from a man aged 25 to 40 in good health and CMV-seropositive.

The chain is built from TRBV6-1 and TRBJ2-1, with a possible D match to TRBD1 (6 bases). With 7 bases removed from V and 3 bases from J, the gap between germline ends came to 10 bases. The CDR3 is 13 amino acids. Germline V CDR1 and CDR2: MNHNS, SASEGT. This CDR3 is CASNGGGYNEQFF. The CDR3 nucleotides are TGTGCCAGCAATGGGGGCGGCTACAATGAGCAGTTCTTC.

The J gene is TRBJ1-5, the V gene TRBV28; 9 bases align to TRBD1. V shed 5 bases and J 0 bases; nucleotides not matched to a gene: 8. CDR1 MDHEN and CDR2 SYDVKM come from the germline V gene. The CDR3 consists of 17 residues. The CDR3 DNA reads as TGTGCCAGCAGTACCGACAGGGGGAGTTATAGCAATCAGCCCCAGCATTTT. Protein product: CASSTDRGSYSNQPQHF.

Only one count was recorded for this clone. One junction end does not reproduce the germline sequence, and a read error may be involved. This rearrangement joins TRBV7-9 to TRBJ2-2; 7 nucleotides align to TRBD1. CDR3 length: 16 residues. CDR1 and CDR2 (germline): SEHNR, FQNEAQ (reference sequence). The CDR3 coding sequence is TGTTCCAGCAGACAACCGGGACAGACGAACACCGGGGAGCTGTTTTTT. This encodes CSSRQPGQTNTGELFF. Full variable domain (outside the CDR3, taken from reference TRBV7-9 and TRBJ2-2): DTGVSQNPRHKITKRGQNVTFRCDPISEHNRLYWYRQTLGQGPEFLTYFQNEAQLEKSRLLSDRFSAERPKGSFSTLEIQRTEQGDSAMYLCSSRQPGQTNTGELFFGEGSRLTVL.

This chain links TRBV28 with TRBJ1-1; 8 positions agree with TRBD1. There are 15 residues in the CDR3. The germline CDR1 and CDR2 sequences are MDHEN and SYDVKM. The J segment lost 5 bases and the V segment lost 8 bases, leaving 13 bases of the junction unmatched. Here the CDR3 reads CASLTSGQGGTEAFF. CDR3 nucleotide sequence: TGTGCCAGCCTCACAAGCGGACAGGGTGGGACTGAAGCTTTCTTT. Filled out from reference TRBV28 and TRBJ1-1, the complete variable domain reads DVKVTQSSRYLVKRTGEKVFLECVQDMDHENMFWYRQDPGLGLRLIYFSYDVKMKEKGDIPEGYSVSREKKERFSLILESASTNQTSMYLCASLTSGQGGTEAFFGQGTRLTVV.

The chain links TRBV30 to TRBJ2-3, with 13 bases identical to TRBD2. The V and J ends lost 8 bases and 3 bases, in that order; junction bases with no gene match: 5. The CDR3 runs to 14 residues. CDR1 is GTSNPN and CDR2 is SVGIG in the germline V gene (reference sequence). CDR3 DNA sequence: TGTGCCGCCGAACTAGCGGGAGGGACAGATACGCAGTATTTT. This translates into CAAELAGGTDTQYF.

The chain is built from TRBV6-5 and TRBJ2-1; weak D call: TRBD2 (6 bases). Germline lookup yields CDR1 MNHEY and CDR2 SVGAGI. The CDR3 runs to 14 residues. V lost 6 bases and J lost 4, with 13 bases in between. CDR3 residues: CASRDGSKYNEQFF. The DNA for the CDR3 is TGTGCCAGCAGAGACGGGAGTAAGTACAATGAGCAGTTCTTC.

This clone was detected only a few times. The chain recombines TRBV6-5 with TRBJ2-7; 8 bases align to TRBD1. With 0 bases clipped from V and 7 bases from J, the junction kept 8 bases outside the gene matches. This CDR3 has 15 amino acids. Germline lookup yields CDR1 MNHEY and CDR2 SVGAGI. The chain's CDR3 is CASSYSGTGSGEQYF. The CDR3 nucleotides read TGTGCCAGCAGTTACTCTGGGACAGGTTCGGGGGAGCAGTACTTC.

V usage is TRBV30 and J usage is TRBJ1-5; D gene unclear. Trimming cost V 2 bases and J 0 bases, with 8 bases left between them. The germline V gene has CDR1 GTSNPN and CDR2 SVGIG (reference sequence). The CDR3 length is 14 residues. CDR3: CAWSSGVSNQPQHF. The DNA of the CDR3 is TGTGCCTGGAGTAGCGGGGTTAGCAATCAGCCCCAGCATTTT.

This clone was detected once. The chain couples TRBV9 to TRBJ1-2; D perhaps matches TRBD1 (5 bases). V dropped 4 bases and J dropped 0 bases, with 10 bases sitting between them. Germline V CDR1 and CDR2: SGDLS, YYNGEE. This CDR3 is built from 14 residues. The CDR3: CASSNRLANYGYTF. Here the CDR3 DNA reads TGTGCCAGCAGCAACAGGCTTGCTAACTATGGCTACACCTTC.

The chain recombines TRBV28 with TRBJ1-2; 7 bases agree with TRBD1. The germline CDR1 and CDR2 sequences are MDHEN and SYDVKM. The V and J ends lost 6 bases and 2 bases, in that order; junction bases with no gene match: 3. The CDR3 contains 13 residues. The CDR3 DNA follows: TGTGCCAGCAGCCCGACAGGGAACTATGGCTACACCTTC. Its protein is CASSPTGNYGYTF.

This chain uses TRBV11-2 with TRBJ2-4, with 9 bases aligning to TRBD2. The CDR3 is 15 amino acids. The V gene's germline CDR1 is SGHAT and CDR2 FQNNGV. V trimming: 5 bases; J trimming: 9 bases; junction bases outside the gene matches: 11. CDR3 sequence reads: CASSPRLAEGSIQYF. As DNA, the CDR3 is TGTGCCAGCAGCCCTCGACTAGCGGAGGGGAGCATTCAGTACTTC.

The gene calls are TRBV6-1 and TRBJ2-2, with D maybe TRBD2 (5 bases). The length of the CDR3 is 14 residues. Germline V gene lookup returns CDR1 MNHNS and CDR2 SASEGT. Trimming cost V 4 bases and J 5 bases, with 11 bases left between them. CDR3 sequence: CASSGLAETGELFF. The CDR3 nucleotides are TGTGCCAGCAGTGGGCTAGCAGAAACCGGGGAGCTGTTTTTT.

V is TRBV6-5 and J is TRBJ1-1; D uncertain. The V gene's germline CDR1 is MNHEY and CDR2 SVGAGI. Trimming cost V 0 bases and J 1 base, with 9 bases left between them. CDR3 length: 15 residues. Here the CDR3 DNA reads TGTGCCAGCAGTTACTCGACGGGAAGGAACACTGAAGCTTTCTTT. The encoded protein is CASSYSTGRNTEAFF.